Given below is one T cell receptor beta chain in context. Its antigen is as yet unknown. This sample was taken from a study of shared clonotypes between healthy human individuals. About the research overall: Three men and a couple of women, aged 18 to 49, were donors.

Sequenced by immunoSEQ multiplex PCR; TCRdb stores in-frame clones only, minus some. The sample lists about 1.9 million clones, 93% occurring once. Terminally differentiated effector memory CD45RA+ cells were excluded from the naive CD8 cells, which were CD45RO-negative and positively selected for CCR7. General study results and limits: Estimated richness was generally greater in naive than memory subsets. Sequencing depth was expected to affect clonotype sharing among donors.

CDR3 length: 17 amino acids. V dropped 1 base and J dropped 2; count of bases not matched to a gene: 5. Germline-derived CDR1 and CDR2 are SGHAT and FQNNGV. The rearrangement joins TRBV11-2 to TRBJ2-2; 9 nucleotides align to TRBD2. The sequence was obtained from a man aged 18 to 30 in good health. Some clones in this sample may be carry-over from other donors' samples. The sequenced material came from naive CD8+ T cells from PBMCs. The CDR3 DNA is TGTGCCAGCAGCTTAGTACTAGCGGGCGTTAACACCGGGGAGCTGTTTTTT. Encoded protein: CASSLVLAGVNTGELFF. The complete variable domain, with remaining parts taken from reference TRBV11-2 and TRBJ2-2, reads EAGVAQSPRYKIIEKRQSVAFWCNPISGHATLYWYQQILGQGPKLLIQFQNNGVVDDSQLPKDRFSAERLKGVDSTLKIQPAKLEDSAVYLCASSLVLAGVNTGELFFGEGSRLTVL.